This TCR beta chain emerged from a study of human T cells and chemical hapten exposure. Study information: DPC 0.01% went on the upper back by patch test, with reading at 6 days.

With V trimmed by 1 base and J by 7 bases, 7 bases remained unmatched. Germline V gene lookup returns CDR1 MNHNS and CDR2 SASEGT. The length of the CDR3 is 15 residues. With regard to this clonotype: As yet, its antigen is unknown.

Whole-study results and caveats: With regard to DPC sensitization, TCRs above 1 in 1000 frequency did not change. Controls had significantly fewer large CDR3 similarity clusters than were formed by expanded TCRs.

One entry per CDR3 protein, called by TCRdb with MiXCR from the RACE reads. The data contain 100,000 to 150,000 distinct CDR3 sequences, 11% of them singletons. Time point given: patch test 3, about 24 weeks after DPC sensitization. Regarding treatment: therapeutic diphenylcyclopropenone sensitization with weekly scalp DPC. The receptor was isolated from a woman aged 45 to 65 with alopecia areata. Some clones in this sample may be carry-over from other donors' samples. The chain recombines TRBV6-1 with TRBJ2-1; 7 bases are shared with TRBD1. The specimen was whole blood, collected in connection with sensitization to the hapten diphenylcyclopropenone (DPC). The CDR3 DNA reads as TGTGCCAGCAGTGAAGAGGGGGCGCGTGTAAATGAGCAGTTCTTC. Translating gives CASSEEGARVNEQFF.